This entry lists 26 T cell receptor beta chains sequenced from one sample in a study of CD8 T cells in Susac syndrome. Reverse transcription of about 0.45 to 1 ug RNA was carried out with random hexamers. TCRdb fed the immunoSEQ multiplex PCR reads into MiXCR, producing one record per CDR3 protein. The sample yields 180,000 or so distinct CDR3 sequences, about 95% seen once. The sample consisted of CD4+ T cells from PBMCs. The source is a human donor in good health.

The chain has TRBV2 and TRBJ1-4, with D uncertain. CDR1 is SNHLY and CDR2 is FYNNEI in the germline V gene. The V gene lost 8 bases and the J gene lost 3 bases, with 10 bases spanning the gap. The CDR3 is 13 residues long. The CDR3 region has the DNA TGTGCCAGCTCATTCGGGGCTAATGAAAAACTGTTTTTT. Its translation: CASSFGANEKLFF.

This clonotype was detected a few times. The gene calls are TRBV3-1 and TRBJ1-6, with 9 bases identical to TRBD1. Trimming took 4 bases from V and 8 from J; bases not matched to a gene: 3. The CDR3 covers 14 residues. The germline V gene has CDR1 LGHDT and CDR2 YNNKEL (reference sequence). The CDR3, as DNA: TGTGCCAGCAGCCTGGGACAGGGAGATTCACCCCTCCACTTT. Its protein product is CASSLGQGDSPLHF. Looking up the rest from reference TRBV3-1 and TRBJ1-6 gives the full variable domain: DTAVSQTPKYLVTQMGNDKSIKCEQNLGHDTMYWYKQDSKKFLKIMFSYNNKELIINETVPNRFSPKSPDKAHLNLHINSLELGDSAVYFCASSLGQGDSPLHFGNGTRLTVT.

This clonotype showed up just once. The rearrangement uses TRBV28 and TRBJ1-3; tentative D call: TRBD1 (5 bases). Germline loops: CDR1 MDHEN, CDR2 SYDVKM. The CDR3 covers 16 residues. The germline V and J ends were trimmed by 3 bases and 1 base, with 13 bases remaining between them. The CDR3 coding sequence is TGTGCCAGCAGTTTTGCAGGGTTTAATTCTGGAAACACCATATATTTT. The encoded protein is CASSFAGFNSGNTIYF.

V and J are TRBV20-1 and TRBJ1-2; D is perhaps TRBD1 (5 bases). V lost 8 bases and J 3 bases, leaving 16 bases between the germline ends. This CDR3 comprises 13 residues. The germline CDR1 and CDR2 sequences are DFQATT and SNEGSKA (reference sequence). CDR3 DNA: TGCAGTACAAGCCAGGGAGGCGACTATGGCTACACCTTC. Translating gives CSTSQGGDYGYTF.

V gene TRBV29-1 combines with J gene TRBJ2-7; D tentatively fits TRBD1 or TRBD2 (5 bases each). This CDR3 has 13 residues. CDR1 and CDR2 from the germline V gene are SQVTM and ANQGSEA. Trimming shortened V by 3 bases and J by 5 bases, and 14 bases separated the two germline ends. DNA of the CDR3: TGCAGCGTTGACGGGGCCCAGGGCGACGAGCAGTACTTC. Translating it yields CSVDGAQGDEQYF.

The rearrangement uses TRBV14 and TRBJ2-3; the D gene could be TRBD1 or TRBD2 (5 bases each). The germline gives CDR1 SGHDN, CDR2 FVKESK. The V end lost 3 bases, the J end lost 5 bases, and 9 bases lay between the germline ends. CDR3 size: 13 residues. The CDR3 loop is CASSQWGLDTQYF. CDR3 coding DNA: TGTGCCAGCAGCCAGTGGGGGTTAGATACGCAGTATTTT.

The chain joins TRBV4-3 to TRBJ1-2; D possibly corresponds to TRBD1 (5 bases). The CDR3 extends over 15 amino acids. Germline-derived CDR1 and CDR2 are LGHNA and YSLEER. V was shortened by 0 bases and J by 4 bases, with 12 bases between the two germline ends. Here the CDR3 reads CASSQEAGTAYGYTF. CDR3 in DNA: TGCGCCAGCAGCCAAGAAGCTGGGACGGCCTATGGCTACACCTTC.

The gene calls are TRBV4-3 and TRBJ2-2, with D possibly matching TRBD1 (6 bases). V lost 6 bases, J lost 7 bases, and 18 bases lay in between. Germline V lookup: CDR1 LGHNA, CDR2 YSLEER. The CDR3 totals 15 residues. CDR3 DNA sequence: TGCGCCAGCAGTTTAGAAGACAGGTCTGGCGGGGAGCTGTTTTTT. This gives the protein CASSLEDRSGGELFF.

V and J are TRBV5-1 and TRBJ1-4; D gene unclear. V dropped 4 bases and J dropped 3 bases, with 7 bases sitting between them. This CDR3 region has 13 residues. Germline CDR1 is SGHRS and CDR2 is YFSETQ. In DNA, the CDR3 is TGCGCCAGCAGCCGGACCTCTAATGAAAAACTGTTTTTT. It encodes CASSRTSNEKLFF.

This clonotype was seen just once. This sequence joins TRBV10-3 and TRBJ2-5, with a weak D call TRBD1 (6 bases). CDR3 size: 14 residues. The V and J ends lost 4 bases and 5 bases respectively, with 14 bases between them. CDR1 ENHRY and CDR2 SYGVKD come from the germline V gene. CDR3 protein: CAISGFQGFETQYF. CDR3 nucleotide sequence: TGTGCCATCAGTGGTTTTCAGGGGTTTGAGACCCAGTACTTC.

V gene TRBV21-1 combines with J gene TRBJ1-2; the DNA was not compared with TRBD1, the D call given in the table. TRBV21-1 is termed a pseudogene. The CDR3 length is 13 residues. Here the CDR3 reads CASSKCRVYGYTF. The CDR3 bases are TGTGCCAGCAGCAAATGCAGGGTCTATGGCTACACCTTC.

The chain carries TRBV28 and TRBJ2-5; D ambiguous. The germline V gene encodes CDR1 MDHEN and CDR2 SYDVKM. The CDR3 totals 12 residues. Trimming left V 5 bases short and J 4 bases short, with 8 bases between. As DNA, the CDR3 is TGTGCCAGCAGTCGCCCGACAGAGACCCAGTACTTC. Its translation: CASSRPTETQYF.

This chain links TRBV12-3 or TRBV12-4 with TRBJ2-2; TRBD2 aligns across 13 bases. J gave up 5 bases and V 5 bases, and 2 bases lay outside the gene matches. The CDR3 length is 15 residues. DNA for the CDR3: TGTGCCAGCAGTGCGGGACTAGCGGGGACCGGGGAGCTGTTTTTT. It specifies CASSAGLAGTGELFF.

The gene calls are TRBV3-1 and TRBJ1-2; 10 nucleotides agree with TRBD1. Losses at the gene ends were 5 bases for V and 2 bases for J; bases not matched to a gene: 5. This CDR3 has 15 amino acids. Germline V lookup: CDR1 LGHDT, CDR2 YNNKEL (reference sequence). The CDR3 DNA reads as TGTGCCAGCAGCAAAGCGGGACAGGGGAACTATGGCTACACCTTC. It is translated as CASSKAGQGNYGYTF.

The J gene is TRBJ2-5, the V gene TRBV5-1; D uncertain. CDR1 and CDR2 (germline): SGHRS, YFSETQ. Trimming removed 4 bases from V and 2 bases from J, with 12 bases in between. The CDR3 length is 14 residues. The CDR3 sequence: CASSRRTVQETQYF. CDR3 in DNA: TGCGCCAGCAGCCGCAGGACGGTGCAAGAGACCCAGTACTTC. The full variable domain, completed using reference TRBV5-1 and TRBJ2-5, is KAGVTQTPRYLIKTRGQQVTLSCSPISGHRSVSWYQQTPGQGLQFLFEYFSETQRNKGNFPGRFSGRQFSNSRSEMNVSTLELGDSALYLCASSRRTVQETQYFGPGTRLLVL.

This clonotype was seen a few times. The chain employs TRBV29-1 and TRBJ1-5, with D perhaps TRBD1 (6 bases). The CDR3 runs to 13 residues. V lost 7 bases and J 5 bases, leaving 15 bases between the germline ends. Per the germline V gene, CDR1 is SQVTM and CDR2 is ANQGSEA. The CDR3 loop reads CSARTGIDQPQHF. The CDR3 DNA sequence: TGCAGCGCCAGAACAGGGATTGATCAGCCCCAGCATTTT.

The chain has TRBV1 and TRBJ1-4; whether TRBD1, the table's D call, matches the DNA was not checked. TRBV1 is marked as a pseudogene. The CDR3 is 16 amino acids. The DNA for the CDR3 is TGCACCAGCAGCCAGTCTCCGTTCCCCTGGGACGAAAAACTGTTTTTT. Protein: CTSSQSPFPWDEKLFF.

The J gene is TRBJ2-1, the V gene TRBV5-1; 7 nucleotides match TRBD2. Germline CDR1 is SGHRS and CDR2 is YFSETQ. V shed 4 bases and J 2 bases; nucleotides not matched to a gene: 6. CDR3 length: 15 amino acids. CDR3 sequence: CASSPPRGAYNEQFF. The CDR3 nucleotides read TGCGCCAGCAGCCCCCCCCGGGGGGCCTACAATGAGCAGTTCTTC.

The V and J genes are TRBV7-2 and TRBJ2-3, with D possibly called TRBD1 or TRBD2 (6 bases each). The CDR3 runs 17 residues. The germline CDR1 and CDR2 sequences are SGHTA and FQGNSA. V gave up 1 base and J gave up 0 bases, with 14 bases separating them. The DNA of the CDR3 is TGTGCCAGCAGCTTAGTCGGGGGCGACAGGAGCACAGATACGCAGTATTTT. This encodes CASSLVGGDRSTDTQYF.

The V gene is TRBV29-1, the J gene TRBJ1-5, with D perhaps TRBD1 (6 bases). CDR1 SQVTM and CDR2 ANQGSEA come from the germline V gene. V was cut by 6 bases and J by 0 bases, with 9 bases left in between. The CDR3 spans 13 residues. The CDR3 region is CSVGQNSNQPQHF. The CDR3 region has the DNA TGCAGCGTCGGACAGAATAGCAATCAGCCCCAGCATTTT.

This rearrangement joins TRBV3-1 to TRBJ1-6; tentatively, D is TRBD1 (6 bases). The CDR3 is 16 residues long. Per the germline V gene, CDR1 is LGHDT and CDR2 is YNNKEL (reference sequence). The V gene lost 1 base and the J gene lost 10 bases, with 17 bases spanning the gap. CDR3 DNA sequence: TGTGCCAGCAGCCAAGGAGGAGGGGGGCTCGGGTCACCCCTCCACTTT. Protein product: CASSQGGGGLGSPLHF.

V and J are TRBV30 and TRBJ2-2; 8 bases line up with TRBD2. V shed 8 bases, J shed 7 bases, and the junction held 15 bases outside the gene matches. The germline V gene has CDR1 GTSNPN and CDR2 SVGIG (reference sequence). This CDR3 contains 15 residues. This CDR3 reads CAGGPGGASNGELFF. DNA of the CDR3: TGTGCCGGCGGCCCCGGGGGGGCCTCGAACGGGGAGCTGTTTTTT.

V gene TRBV30 combines with J gene TRBJ1-5, with D perhaps matching TRBD1 (5 bases). Trimming took 6 bases from V and 1 from J, leaving 10 bases between them. The CDR3 totals 13 residues. Germline-derived CDR1 and CDR2 are GTSNPN and SVGIG (reference sequence). CDR3 coding DNA: TGTGCCTGTTCCAGGGACAGCAATCAGCCCCAGCATTTT. Its translation: CACSRDSNQPQHF. The full variable domain, completed using reference TRBV30 and TRBJ1-5, is SQTIHQWPATLVQPVGSPLSLECTVEGTSNPNLYWYRQAAGRGLQLLFYSVGIGQISSEVPQNLSASRPQDRQFILSSKKLLLSDSGFYLCACSRDSNQPQHFGDGTRLSIL.

The CDR3 loop reads CASSKETGYVLTF. The CDR3 DNA follows: TGTGCCAGCAGCAAAGAGACAGGCTACGTCCTGACTTTC. This sequence joins TRBV21-1 and TRBJ2-6; the D call of TRBD1 is as the table states it, not checked on the DNA. TRBV21-1 is tagged as a pseudogene. The CDR3 totals 13 residues.

The CDR3 nucleotides read TGTGCCAGCAGCCCCAGACTAGCGGGGACCATTTACAATGAGCAGTTCTTC. Translation: CASSPRLAGTIYNEQFF. The chain joins TRBV9 to TRBJ2-1; 11 nucleotides agree with TRBD2. Germline V CDR1 and CDR2: SGDLS, YYNGEE. J lost 4 bases, V lost 4 bases, and 10 bases had no gene match. The CDR3 consists of 17 residues.

The chain has TRBV5-1 and TRBJ2-1; D may match TRBD1 or TRBD2 (8 bases each). V was cut by 3 bases and J by 3 bases, with 16 bases left in between. The germline V gene encodes CDR1 SGHRS and CDR2 YFSETQ. The CDR3 covers 16 residues. CDR3 nucleotide sequence: TGCGCCAGCAGCTCGGGGGGGACAGGCCTCTACAATGAGCAGTTCTTC. Encoded protein: CASSSGGTGLYNEQFF.